This TCR beta chain is drawn from a study of beta chain features in type 1 diabetes. General study findings and limits: A moderate, significant TCRB CDR3 shortening appeared in type 1 diabetes across four CD4+ subsets.

The authors reverse transcribed all of the isolated RNA, so sequencing captured expressed TCRB transcripts. Generated by immunoSEQ multiplex PCR, the TCRdb table keeps only in-frame clones and is missing some. Counted here are more than 250,000 clones, about a fifth occurring once; the ten biggest clones make up about 0.027%. The CDR3 spans 18 residues. Per the germline V gene, CDR1 is MGHRA and CDR2 is YSYEKL. With V trimmed by 3 bases and J by 0 bases, 7 bases remained unmatched. Turning to this clone: What it binds is unknown.

The sequenced sample consisted of naive CD4+ T cells from blood. This sequence originates from a woman between 40 and 50 years old with type 1 diabetes. The chain has TRBV4-1 and TRBJ2-5; 13 nucleotides align to TRBD2. The CDR3 reads CASSQITSGGVYQETQYF. DNA for the CDR3: TGCGCCAGCAGCCAGATCACTAGCGGGGGGGTGTACCAAGAGACCCAGTACTTC.